The present T cell receptor beta chain was sequenced within a study of T cell changes during pregnancy in multiple sclerosis. Measured with immunoSEQ multiplex PCR; TCRdb has only the in-frame clones, and not every one. This sample has tens of thousands of clones, with 80% to 90% found just once. Trimming cost V 5 bases and J 4 bases, with 15 bases left between them. Germline loops: CDR1 SNHLY, CDR2 FYNNEI. The CDR3 totals 14 residues. The source of this sequence is a female donor with multiple sclerosis, enrolled in a pregnancy study. Sequences were derived from peripheral blood, sampled before pregnancy. This chain connects TRBV2 to TRBJ2-7; a weak D match, TRBD2 (7 bases). In DNA form, the CDR3 reads TGTGCCAGCAGTTACGAAGGGGGGGATTACGAGCAGTACTTC. Protein sequence: CASSYEGGDYEQYF.